Sequencing of this T cell receptor (beta chain) was carried out in a study of human versus mouse CDR3 diversity and MHC coevolution. About the research overall: The immunoSEQ assay reportedly detects one in 200,000 T cells. Study-wide results and caveats: By iCHAO1, human TCR beta clonotypes numbered roughly 1.6 million, the most.

CDR3 size: 14 residues. CDR1 is SGHRS and CDR2 is YFSETQ in the germline V gene. J gave up 0 bases and V 4 bases, and 2 bases lay outside the gene matches. As to this clone: Its target is not known.

Cells were CD45RO-negative CD62L-positive naive CD4 T cells sorted from PBMCs. Clones were sequenced by immunoSEQ multiplex PCR, and TCRdb holds only the in-frame ones, with some missing. The table records around 74,000 clones, under 95% of them present only once. The sequence was collected from a person between 30 and 69 years old in good health. This chain connects TRBV5-1 to TRBJ2-3; TRBD1 agrees at 7 bases. Source material: naive CD4+ T cells from blood. Regarding subset: CD45RO-negative CD62L-positive naive CD4 T cells. Here the CDR3 DNA reads TGCGCCAGCAGCCCGGACAGGAGCACAGATACGCAGTATTTT. It codes for CASSPDRSTDTQYF.